This TCR beta chain was obtained from a study of cytomegalovirus exposure and HLA in healthy donors. As concerns this clone: Its antigen is unknown.

Amplification used 60 Vbeta primers and 13 Jbeta primers. TCRdb keeps only in-frame clones here, not all; method: immunoSEQ multiplex PCR. This repertoire shows some 140,000 clones, 75% to 85% found once; its top ten account for 1.3%. Overall study findings and caveats: By HLA locus, TCR association rates varied in a later analysis, with DRB1 showing the most and HLA-C the fewest. Most CMV-associated TCR beta chains were later found to appear HLA-restricted.

The clonotype was recovered from a woman aged 40 to 50 in good health and CMV-seronegative. The sample consisted of PBMCs.

DNA of the CDR3: TGTGCCAGCAGCTCAGGGGCCTCACACACAGATACGCAGTATTTT. It codes for CASSSGASHTDTQYF. The genes are TRBV7-9 and TRBJ2-3; D perhaps matches TRBD1 (6 bases). Germline CDR1 is SEHNR and CDR2 is FQNEAQ (reference sequence). The CDR3 has 15 residues. Trimming pared 4 bases from V and 2 bases from J, leaving 13 bases between.